This T cell receptor (beta chain) is drawn from a study of radiotherapy plus CTLA-4 blockade in lung cancer. Findings of the study overall: Expansion in blood of tumor-derived TCR clones was seen after radiotherapy plus ipilimumab.

There are 11 residues in the CDR3. Trimming stripped 11 bases from V and 4 bases from J, with 10 bases between. Germline V gives CDR1 MDHEN, CDR2 SYDVKM. This clone was detected once. The antigen remains undetermined. It was focal radiation plus CTLA-4 blockade with ipilimumab that patients with chemo-refractory metastatic non-small-cell lung cancer received. Data came from immunoSEQ multiplex PCR; TCRdb stores just in-frame clones and leaves some out. The data hold tens of thousands of clones, with about 79% observed a single time. The origin of this receptor is a human donor with non-small cell lung cancer who had a partial response to radiotherapy plus ipilimumab. Some clones in this sample may be carry-over from other donors' samples. The chain has TRBV28 and TRBJ2-3; D may be TRBD1 (6 bases). Sequenced material: peripheral blood, taken from a patient treated with radiotherapy plus ipilimumab. The CDR3 bases are TGTGCCTCTCAGGGGCCAGATACGCAGTATTTT. It specifies CASQGPDTQYF.